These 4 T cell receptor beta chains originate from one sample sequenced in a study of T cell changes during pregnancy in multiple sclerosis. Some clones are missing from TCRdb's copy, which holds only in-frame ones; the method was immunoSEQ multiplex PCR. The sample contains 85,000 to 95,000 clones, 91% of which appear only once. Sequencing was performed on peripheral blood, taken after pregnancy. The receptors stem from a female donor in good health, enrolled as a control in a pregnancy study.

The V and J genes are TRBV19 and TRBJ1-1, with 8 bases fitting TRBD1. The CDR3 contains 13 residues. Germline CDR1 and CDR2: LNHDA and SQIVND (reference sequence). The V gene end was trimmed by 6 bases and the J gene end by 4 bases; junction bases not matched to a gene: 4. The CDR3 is CASSETGGTEAFF. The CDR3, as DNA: TGTGCCAGTAGCGAAACAGGGGGCACTGAAGCTTTCTTT.

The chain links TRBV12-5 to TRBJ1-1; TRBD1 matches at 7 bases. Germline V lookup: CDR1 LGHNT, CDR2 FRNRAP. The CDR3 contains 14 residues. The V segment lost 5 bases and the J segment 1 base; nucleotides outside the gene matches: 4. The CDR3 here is CASGGAGGNTEAFF. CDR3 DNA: TGTGCTAGTGGTGGGGCAGGGGGGAACACTGAAGCTTTCTTT.

Here the CDR3 DNA reads TGTGCCAGCAGTGGATTGGGACAGGGGAACACTGAAGCTTTCTTT. Protein: CASSGLGQGNTEAFF. This sequence joins TRBV2 and TRBJ1-1; TRBD1 aligns across 9 bases. The CDR3 has 15 residues. V shed 4 bases, J shed 1 base, and the junction held 4 bases outside the gene matches. Looked up from germline, CDR1 is SNHLY and CDR2 is FYNNEI. Using reference TRBV2 and TRBJ1-1 for the parts outside the CDR3, the full variable domain is EPEVTQTPSHQVTQMGQEVILRCVPISNHLYFYWYRQILGQKVEFLVSFYNNEISEKSEIFDDQFSVERPDGSNFTLKIRSTKLEDSAMYFCASSGLGQGNTEAFFGQGTRLTVV.

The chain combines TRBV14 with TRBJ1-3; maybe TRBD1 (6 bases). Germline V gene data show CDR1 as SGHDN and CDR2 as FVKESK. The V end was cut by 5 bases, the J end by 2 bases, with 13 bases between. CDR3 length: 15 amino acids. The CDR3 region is CASSVAGAAGNTIYF. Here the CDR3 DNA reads TGTGCCAGCAGCGTGGCAGGGGCGGCTGGAAACACCATATATTTT.